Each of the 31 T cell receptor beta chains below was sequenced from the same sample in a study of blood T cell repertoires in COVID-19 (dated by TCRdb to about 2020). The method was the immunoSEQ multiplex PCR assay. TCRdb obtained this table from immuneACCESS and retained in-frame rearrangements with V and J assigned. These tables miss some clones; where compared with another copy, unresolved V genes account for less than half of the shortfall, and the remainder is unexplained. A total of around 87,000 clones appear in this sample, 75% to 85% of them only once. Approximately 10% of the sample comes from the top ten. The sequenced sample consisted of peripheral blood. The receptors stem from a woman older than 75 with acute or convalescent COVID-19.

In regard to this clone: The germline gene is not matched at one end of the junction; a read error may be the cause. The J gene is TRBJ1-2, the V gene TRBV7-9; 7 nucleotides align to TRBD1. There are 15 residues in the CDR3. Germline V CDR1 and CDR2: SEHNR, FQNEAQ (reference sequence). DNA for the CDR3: TGTGCCACCGAAACAGGGGTCGATGGGAACTTTGGCTACACCTTC. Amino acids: CATETGVDGNFGYTF.

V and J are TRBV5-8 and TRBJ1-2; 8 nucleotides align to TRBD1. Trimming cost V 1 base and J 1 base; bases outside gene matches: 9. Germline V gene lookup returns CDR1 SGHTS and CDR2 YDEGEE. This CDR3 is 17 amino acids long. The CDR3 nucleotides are TGTGCCAGCAGCTTGAGGCGAGCAGGGGGCGGTAACTATGGCTACACCTTC. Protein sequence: CASSLRRAGGGNYGYTF.

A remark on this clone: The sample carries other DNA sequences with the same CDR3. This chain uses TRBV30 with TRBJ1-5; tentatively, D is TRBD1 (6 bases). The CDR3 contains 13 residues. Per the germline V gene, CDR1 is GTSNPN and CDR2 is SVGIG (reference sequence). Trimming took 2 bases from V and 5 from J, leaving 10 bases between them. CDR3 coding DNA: TGTGCCTGGAGTCGGGAGGGGGATCAGCCCCAGCATTTT. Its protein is CAWSREGDQPQHF.

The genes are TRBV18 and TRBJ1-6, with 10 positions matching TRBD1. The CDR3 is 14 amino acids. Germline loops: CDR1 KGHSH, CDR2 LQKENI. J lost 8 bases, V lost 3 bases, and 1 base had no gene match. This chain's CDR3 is CASSPGTGDSPLHF. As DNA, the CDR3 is TGTGCCAGCTCACCCGGGACAGGGGATTCACCCCTCCACTTT.

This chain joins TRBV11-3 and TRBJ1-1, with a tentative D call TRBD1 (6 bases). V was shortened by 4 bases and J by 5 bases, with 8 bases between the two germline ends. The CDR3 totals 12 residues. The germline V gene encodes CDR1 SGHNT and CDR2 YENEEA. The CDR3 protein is CASSSRGTEAFF. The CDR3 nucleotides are TGTGCCAGCAGCTCGAGGGGGACTGAAGCTTTCTTT.

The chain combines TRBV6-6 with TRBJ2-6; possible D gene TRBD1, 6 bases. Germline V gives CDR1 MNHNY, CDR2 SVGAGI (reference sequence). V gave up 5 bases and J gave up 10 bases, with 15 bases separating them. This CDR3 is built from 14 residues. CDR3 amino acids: CASSQGQRQNVLTF. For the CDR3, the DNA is TGTGCCAGCAGTCAAGGACAGCGACAGAACGTCCTGACTTTC.

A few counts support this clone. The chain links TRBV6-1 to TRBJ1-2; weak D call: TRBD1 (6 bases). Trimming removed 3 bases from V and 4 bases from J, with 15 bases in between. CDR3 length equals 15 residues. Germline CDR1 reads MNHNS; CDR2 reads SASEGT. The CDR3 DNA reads TGTGCCAGCAGTGAGAACGGGGGGCGCGGCTATGGCTACACCTTC. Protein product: CASSENGGRGYGYTF.

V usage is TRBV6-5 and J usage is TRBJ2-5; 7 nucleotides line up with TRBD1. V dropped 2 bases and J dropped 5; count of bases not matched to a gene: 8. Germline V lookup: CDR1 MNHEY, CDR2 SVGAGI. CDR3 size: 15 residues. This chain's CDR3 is CASSYRTGPGETQYF. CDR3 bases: TGTGCCAGCAGTTACCGGACAGGTCCAGGGGAGACCCAGTACTTC.

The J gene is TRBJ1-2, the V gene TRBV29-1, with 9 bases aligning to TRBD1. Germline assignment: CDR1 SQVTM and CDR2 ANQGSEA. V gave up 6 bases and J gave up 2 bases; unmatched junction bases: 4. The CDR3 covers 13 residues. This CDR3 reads CSVRGTGNYGYTF. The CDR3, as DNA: TGCAGCGTCCGCGGGACAGGGAACTATGGCTACACCTTC. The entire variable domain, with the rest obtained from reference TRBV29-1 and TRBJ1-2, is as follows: SAVISQKPSRDICQRGTSLTIQCQVDSQVTMMFWYRQQPGQSLTLIATANQGSEATYESGFVIDKFPISRPNLTFSTLTVSNMSPEDSSIYLCSVRGTGNYGYTFGSGTRLTVV.

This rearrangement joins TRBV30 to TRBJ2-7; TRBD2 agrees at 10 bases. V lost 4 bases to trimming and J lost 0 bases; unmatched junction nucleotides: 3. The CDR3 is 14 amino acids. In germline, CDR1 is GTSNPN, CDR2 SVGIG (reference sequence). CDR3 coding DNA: TGTGCCTGGAAGTCTAGCGGGAGCTCCTACGAGCAGTACTTC. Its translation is CAWKSSGSSYEQYF.

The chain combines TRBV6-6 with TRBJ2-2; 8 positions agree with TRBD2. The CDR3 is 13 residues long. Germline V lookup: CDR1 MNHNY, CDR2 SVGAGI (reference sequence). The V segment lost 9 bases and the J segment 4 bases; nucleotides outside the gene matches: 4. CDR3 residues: CASRGTSTGELFF. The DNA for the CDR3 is TGTGCCAGTCGAGGGACTAGCACCGGGGAGCTGTTTTTT.

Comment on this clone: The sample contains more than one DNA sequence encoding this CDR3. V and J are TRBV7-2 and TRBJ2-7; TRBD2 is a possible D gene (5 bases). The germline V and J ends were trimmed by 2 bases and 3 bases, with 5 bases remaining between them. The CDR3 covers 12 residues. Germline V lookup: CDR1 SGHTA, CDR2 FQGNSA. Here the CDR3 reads CASSLSGYEQYF. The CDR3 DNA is TGTGCCAGCAGCTTAAGCGGCTACGAGCAGTACTTC.

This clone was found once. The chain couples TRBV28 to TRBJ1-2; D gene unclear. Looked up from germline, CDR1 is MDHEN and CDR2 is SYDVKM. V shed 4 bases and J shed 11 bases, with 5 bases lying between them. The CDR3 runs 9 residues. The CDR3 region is CASSSLYTF. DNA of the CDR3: TGTGCCAGCAGTTCCCTTTACACCTTC.

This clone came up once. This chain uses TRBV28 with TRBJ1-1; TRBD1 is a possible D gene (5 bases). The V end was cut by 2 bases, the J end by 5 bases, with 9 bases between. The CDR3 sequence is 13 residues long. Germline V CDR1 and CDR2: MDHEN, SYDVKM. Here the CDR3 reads CASSLQGRTEAFF. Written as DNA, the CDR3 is TGTGCCAGCAGTTTACAGGGTAGGACTGAAGCTTTCTTT.

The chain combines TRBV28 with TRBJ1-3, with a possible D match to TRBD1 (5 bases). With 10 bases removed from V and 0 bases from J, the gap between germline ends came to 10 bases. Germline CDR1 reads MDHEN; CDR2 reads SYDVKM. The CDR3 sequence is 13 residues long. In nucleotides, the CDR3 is TGTGCCACCGTCGACAGCTCTGGAAACACCATATATTTT. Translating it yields CATVDSSGNTIYF.

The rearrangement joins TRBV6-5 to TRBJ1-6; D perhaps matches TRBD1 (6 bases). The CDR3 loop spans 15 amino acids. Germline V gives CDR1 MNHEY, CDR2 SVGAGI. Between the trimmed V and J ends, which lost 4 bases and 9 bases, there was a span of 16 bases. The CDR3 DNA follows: TGTGCCAGCAGTTTCCAGGGCAGGGGAAGTTCACCCCTCCACTTT. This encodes CASSFQGRGSSPLHF.

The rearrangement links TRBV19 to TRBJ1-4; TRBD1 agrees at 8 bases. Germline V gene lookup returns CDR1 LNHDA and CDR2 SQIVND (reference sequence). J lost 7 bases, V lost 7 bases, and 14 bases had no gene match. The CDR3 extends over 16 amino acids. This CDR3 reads CASNNDRTGQGEKLFF. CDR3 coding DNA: TGTGCCAGTAACAACGACCGGACAGGGCAGGGTGAAAAACTGTTTTTT.

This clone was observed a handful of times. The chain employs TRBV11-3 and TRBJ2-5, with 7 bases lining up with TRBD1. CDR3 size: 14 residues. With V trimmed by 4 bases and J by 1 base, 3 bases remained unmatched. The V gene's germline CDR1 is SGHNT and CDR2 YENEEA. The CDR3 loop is CASSSGQIQETQYF. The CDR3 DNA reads TGTGCCAGCAGCTCGGGACAGATCCAAGAGACCCAGTACTTC.

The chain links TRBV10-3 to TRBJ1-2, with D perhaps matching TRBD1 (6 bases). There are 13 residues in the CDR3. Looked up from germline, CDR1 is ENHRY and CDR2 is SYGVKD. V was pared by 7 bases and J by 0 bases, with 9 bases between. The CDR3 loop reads CAINSGANYGYTF. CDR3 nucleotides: TGTGCCATCAACTCAGGGGCTAACTATGGCTACACCTTC.

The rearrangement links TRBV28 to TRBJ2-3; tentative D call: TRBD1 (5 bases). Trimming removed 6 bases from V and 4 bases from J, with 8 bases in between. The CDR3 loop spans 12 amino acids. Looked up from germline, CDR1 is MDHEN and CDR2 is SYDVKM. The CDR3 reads CASRAGSDTQYF. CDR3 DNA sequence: TGTGCCAGCAGAGCAGGGTCAGATACGCAGTATTTT.

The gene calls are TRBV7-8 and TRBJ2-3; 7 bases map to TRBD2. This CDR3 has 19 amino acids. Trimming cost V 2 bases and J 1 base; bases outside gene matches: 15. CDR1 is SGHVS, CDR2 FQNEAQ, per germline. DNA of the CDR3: TGTGCCAGCAGCTTACCCCCTTGGGGGGGTCCTCTTCGCACAGATACGCAGTATTTT. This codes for CASSLPPWGGPLRTDTQYF. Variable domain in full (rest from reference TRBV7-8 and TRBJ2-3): GAGVSQSPRYKVAKRGQDVALRCDPISGHVSLFWYQQALGQGPEFLTYFQNEAQLDKSGLPSDRFFAERPEGSVSTLKIQRTQQEDSAVYLCASSLPPWGGPLRTDTQYFGPGTRLTVL.

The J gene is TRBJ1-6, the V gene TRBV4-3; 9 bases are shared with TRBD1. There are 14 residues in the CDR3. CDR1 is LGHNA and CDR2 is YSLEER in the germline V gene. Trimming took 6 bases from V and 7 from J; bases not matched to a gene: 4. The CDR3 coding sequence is TGCGCCAGCAGACTGGGACAGGGAAATTCACCCCTCCACTTT. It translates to CASRLGQGNSPLHF.

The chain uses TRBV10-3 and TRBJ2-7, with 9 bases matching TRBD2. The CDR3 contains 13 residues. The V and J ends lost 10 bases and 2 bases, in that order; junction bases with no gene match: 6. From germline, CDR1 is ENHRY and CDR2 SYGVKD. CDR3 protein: CATSTSGAYEQYF. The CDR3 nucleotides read TGTGCCACCTCGACTAGCGGTGCCTACGAGCAGTACTTC.

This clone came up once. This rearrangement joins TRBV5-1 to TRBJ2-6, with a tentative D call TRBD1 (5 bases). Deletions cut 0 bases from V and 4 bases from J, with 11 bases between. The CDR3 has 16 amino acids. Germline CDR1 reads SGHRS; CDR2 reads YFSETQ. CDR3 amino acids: CASSLVLGVGANVLTF. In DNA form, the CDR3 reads TGCGCCAGCAGCTTGGTATTAGGGGTCGGGGCCAACGTCCTGACTTTC.

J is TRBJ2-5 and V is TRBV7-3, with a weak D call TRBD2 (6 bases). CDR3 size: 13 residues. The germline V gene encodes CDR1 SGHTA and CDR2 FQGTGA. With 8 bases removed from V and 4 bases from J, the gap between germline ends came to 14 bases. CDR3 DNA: TGTGCCAGCTCCGCGGGACCCTTAGAGACCCAGTACTTC. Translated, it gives CASSAGPLETQYF.

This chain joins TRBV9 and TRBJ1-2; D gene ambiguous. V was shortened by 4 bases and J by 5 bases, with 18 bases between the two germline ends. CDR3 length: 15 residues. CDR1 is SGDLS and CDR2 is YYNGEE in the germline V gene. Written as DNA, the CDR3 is TGTGCCAGCAGCCCGAGCCTCGGACTGATTTATGGCTACACCTTC. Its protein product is CASSPSLGLIYGYTF.

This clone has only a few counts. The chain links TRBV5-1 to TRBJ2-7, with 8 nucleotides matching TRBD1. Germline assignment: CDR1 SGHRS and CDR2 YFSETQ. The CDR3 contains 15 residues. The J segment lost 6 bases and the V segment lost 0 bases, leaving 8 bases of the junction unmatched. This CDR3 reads CASSLVGQGGGEQYF. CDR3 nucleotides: TGCGCCAGCAGCTTGGTAGGACAGGGTGGTGGCGAGCAGTACTTC. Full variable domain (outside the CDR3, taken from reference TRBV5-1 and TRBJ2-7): KAGVTQTPRYLIKTRGQQVTLSCSPISGHRSVSWYQQTPGQGLQFLFEYFSETQRNKGNFPGRFSGRQFSNSRSEMNVSTLELGDSALYLCASSLVGQGGGEQYFGPGTRLTVT.

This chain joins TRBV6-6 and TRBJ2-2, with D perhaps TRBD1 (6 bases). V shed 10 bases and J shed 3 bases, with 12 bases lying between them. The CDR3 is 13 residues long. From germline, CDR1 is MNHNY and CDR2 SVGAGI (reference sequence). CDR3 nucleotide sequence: TGTGCCACAGTTTACAGGGACACCGGGGAGCTGTTTTTT. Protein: CATVYRDTGELFF.

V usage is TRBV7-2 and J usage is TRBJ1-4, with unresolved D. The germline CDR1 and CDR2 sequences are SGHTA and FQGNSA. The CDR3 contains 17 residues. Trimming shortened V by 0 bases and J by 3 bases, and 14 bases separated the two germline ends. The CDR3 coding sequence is TGTGCCAGCAGCTTAGCGCGGAGGGTTGGAGCTAATGAAAAACTGTTTTTT. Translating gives CASSLARRVGANEKLFF.

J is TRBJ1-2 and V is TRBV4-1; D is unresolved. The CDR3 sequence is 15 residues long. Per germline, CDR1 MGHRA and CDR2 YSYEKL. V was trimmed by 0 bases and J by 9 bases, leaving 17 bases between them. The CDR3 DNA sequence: TGCGCCAGCAGCCAAGAAGGTACGGTGACTACTCGCTACACCTTC. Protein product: CASSQEGTVTTRYTF.

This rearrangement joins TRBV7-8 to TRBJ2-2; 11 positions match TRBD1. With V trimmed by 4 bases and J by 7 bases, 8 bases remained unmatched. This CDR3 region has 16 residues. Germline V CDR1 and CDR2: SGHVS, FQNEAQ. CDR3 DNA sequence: TGTGCCAGCAGCTCTTGGGACAGGGGGTCTATCGGGGAGCTGTTTTTT. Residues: CASSSWDRGSIGELFF.